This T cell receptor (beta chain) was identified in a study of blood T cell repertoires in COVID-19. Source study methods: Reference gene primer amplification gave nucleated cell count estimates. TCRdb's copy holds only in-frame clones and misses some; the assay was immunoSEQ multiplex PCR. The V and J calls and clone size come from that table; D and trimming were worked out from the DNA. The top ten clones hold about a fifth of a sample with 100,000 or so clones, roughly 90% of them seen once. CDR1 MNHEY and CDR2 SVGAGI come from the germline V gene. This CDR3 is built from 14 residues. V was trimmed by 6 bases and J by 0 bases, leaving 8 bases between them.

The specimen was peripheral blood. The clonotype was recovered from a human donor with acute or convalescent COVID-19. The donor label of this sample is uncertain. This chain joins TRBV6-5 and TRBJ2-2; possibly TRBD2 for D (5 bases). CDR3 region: CASRGRPNTGELFF. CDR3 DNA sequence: TGTGCCAGCAGGGGGAGACCGAACACCGGGGAGCTGTTTTTT.